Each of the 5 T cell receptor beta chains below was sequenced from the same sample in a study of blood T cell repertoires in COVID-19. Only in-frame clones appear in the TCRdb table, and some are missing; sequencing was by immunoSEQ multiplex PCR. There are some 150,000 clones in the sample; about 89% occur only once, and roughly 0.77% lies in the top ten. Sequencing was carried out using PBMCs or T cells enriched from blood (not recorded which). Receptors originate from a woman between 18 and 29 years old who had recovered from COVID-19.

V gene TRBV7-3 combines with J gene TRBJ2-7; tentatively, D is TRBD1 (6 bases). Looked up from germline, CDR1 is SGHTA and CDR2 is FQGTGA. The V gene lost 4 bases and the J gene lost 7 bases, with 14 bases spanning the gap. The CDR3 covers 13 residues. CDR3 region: CASSSKGVQEQYF. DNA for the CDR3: TGTGCCAGCAGCTCAAAGGGGGTCCAGGAGCAGTACTTC.

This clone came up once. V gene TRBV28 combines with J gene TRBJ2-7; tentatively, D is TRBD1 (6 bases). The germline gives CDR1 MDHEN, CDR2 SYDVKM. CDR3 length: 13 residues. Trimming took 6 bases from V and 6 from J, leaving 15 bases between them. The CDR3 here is CASSRQDRGEQYF. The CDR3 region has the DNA TGTGCCAGCAGCAGACAGGATCGCGGCGAGCAGTACTTC.

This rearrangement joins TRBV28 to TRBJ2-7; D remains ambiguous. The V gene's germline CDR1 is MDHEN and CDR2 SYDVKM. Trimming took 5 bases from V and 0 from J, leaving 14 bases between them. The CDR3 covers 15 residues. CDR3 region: CASSPLGGVSYEQYF. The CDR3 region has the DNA TGTGCCAGCAGTCCCCTCGGCGGAGTCTCCTACGAGCAGTACTTC.

The DNA of the CDR3 is TGTGCCAGCAGTACAGGGTTGCACTATGGCTACACCTTC. Protein sequence: CASSTGLHYGYTF. This chain connects TRBV27 to TRBJ1-2; perhaps TRBD1 as D (6 bases). Germline V gene sequence: CDR1 MNHEY, CDR2 SMNVEV (reference sequence). The CDR3 covers 13 residues. Trimming pared 5 bases from V and 3 bases from J, leaving 10 bases between.

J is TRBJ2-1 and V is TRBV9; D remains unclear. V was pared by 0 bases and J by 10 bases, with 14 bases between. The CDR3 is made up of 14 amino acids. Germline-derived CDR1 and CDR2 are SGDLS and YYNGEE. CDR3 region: CASSVGPSWSEQFF. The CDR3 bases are TGTGCCAGCAGCGTAGGCCCCTCTTGGAGCGAGCAGTTCTTC.